This passage covers 22 T cell receptor beta chains from one sample sequenced in a study of cytomegalovirus exposure and HLA in healthy donors. Libraries were prepared by immunoSEQ multiplex PCR; TCRdb keeps only in-frame clonotypes and omits some of them. The sample contains about 130,000 clones, 85% to 90% of which appear only once. The specimen sequenced was PBMCs. The receptor set was obtained from a young woman in good health and CMV-seropositive.

The rearrangement links TRBV11-2 to TRBJ2-5, with 11 bases that match TRBD1. The J call could be wrong; TRBJ2-7 is a better fit for the DNA end. CDR3 length equals 15 residues. CDR1 and CDR2 from the germline V gene are SGHAT and FQNNGV. The CDR3 is CASSWDRGTTYEQYF. The DNA of the CDR3 is TGTGCCAGCAGTTGGGACAGGGGGACCACCTACGAGCAGTACTTC.

The genes are TRBV5-6 and TRBJ2-5; TRBD1 agrees at 10 bases. After removal of 3 bases from V and 4 bases from J, the junction contained 6 bases not matched to a gene. The CDR3 has 15 amino acids. CDR1 and CDR2 (germline): SGHDT, YYEEEE. CDR3 bases: TGTGCCAGCAGCTACCTGGACAGGGGGGGAGAGACCCAGTACTTC. Its translation is CASSYLDRGGETQYF.

This clone is a singleton in its sample. This chain uses TRBV11-2 with TRBJ2-1; D might be TRBD2 (6 bases). Trimming cost V 7 bases and J 7 bases, with 17 bases left between them. CDR1 and CDR2 (germline): SGHAT, FQNNGV. This CDR3 has 14 residues. The CDR3 here is CASTPRRAENEQFF. CDR3 in DNA: TGTGCCAGCACCCCGAGGAGGGCTGAGAATGAGCAGTTCTTC.

This CDR3 is CASSAEPGLLVTDTQYF. The CDR3, as DNA: TGTGCCAGCAGCGCAGAACCCGGACTATTGGTAACAGATACGCAGTATTTT. The chain links TRBV9 to TRBJ2-3, with TRBD2 as a possible D gene (6 bases). Germline V gene sequence: CDR1 SGDLS, CDR2 YYNGEE. V shed 3 bases and J shed 3 bases, with 20 bases lying between them. This CDR3 is built from 17 residues.

DNA of the CDR3: TGTGCCAGCTCACCCCCCTCCAGAGGCGGGGGGGACTATGGCTACACCTTC. It encodes CASSPPSRGGGDYGYTF. This rearrangement joins TRBV18 to TRBJ1-2; tentative D call: TRBD1 (5 bases). The germline CDR1 and CDR2 sequences are KGHSH and LQKENI. The CDR3 runs 17 residues. V shed 3 bases and J shed 3 bases, with 20 bases lying between them.

The V gene is TRBV27, the J gene TRBJ1-6, with TRBD1 identical over 7 bases. V lost 3 bases, J lost 0 bases, and 8 bases stayed unmatched. The germline V gene encodes CDR1 MNHEY and CDR2 SMNVEV (reference sequence). This CDR3 comprises 18 residues. The CDR3 spells CASSFSGGLSSYNSPLHF. The CDR3 nucleotides are TGTGCCAGCAGTTTCTCAGGGGGTTTGAGCTCCTATAATTCACCCCTCCACTTT.

Only a few counts were recorded for this clone. This sequence joins TRBV2 and TRBJ1-4, with D tentatively TRBD1 (6 bases). The CDR3 is 14 residues long. Germline V lookup: CDR1 SNHLY, CDR2 FYNNEI. V was clipped by 8 bases and J by 7 bases, with 17 bases between them. As DNA, the CDR3 is TGTGCCAGCCTTAGGGAGGGGGATAGTGAAAAACTGTTTTTT. This codes for CASLREGDSEKLFF.

The chain is built from TRBV7-7 and TRBJ2-5, with 9 bases aligning to TRBD2. In germline, CDR1 is SSHAT, CDR2 FNYEAQ (reference sequence). The J segment lost 5 bases and the V segment lost 5 bases, leaving 6 bases of the junction unmatched. This CDR3 has 14 residues. The CDR3 protein is CASSPRTSVETQYF. As DNA, the CDR3 is TGTGCCAGCAGCCCGCGGACTAGCGTGGAGACCCAGTACTTC.

V and J are TRBV19 and TRBJ1-2, with unresolved D. CDR1 is LNHDA and CDR2 is SQIVND in the germline V gene (reference sequence). Trimming took 1 base from V and 4 from J, leaving 10 bases between them. This CDR3 spans 14 amino acids. The CDR3 is CASSIAPEPYGYTF. The CDR3, as DNA: TGTGCCAGTAGTATAGCGCCAGAACCCTATGGCTACACCTTC.

The rearrangement joins TRBV28 to TRBJ1-6, with D perhaps matching TRBD1 (5 bases). Trimming stripped 5 bases from V and 10 bases from J, with 12 bases between. Germline CDR1 reads MDHEN; CDR2 reads SYDVKM. This CDR3 has 13 amino acids. For the CDR3, the DNA is TGTGCCAGCAGTACCAGGGTCGGATCACCCCTCCACTTT. This codes for CASSTRVGSPLHF.

The chain carries TRBV4-2 and TRBJ2-4, with D perhaps TRBD1 (5 bases). Trimming took off 0 bases at V and 2 bases at J, with 11 bases between the two ends. This CDR3 spans 16 amino acids. In germline, CDR1 is LGHNA, CDR2 YNFKEQ. The CDR3 nucleotides read TGTGCCAGCAGCCAAGATATTGCAGGGACCAAAAACATTCAGTACTTC. Translated, it gives CASSQDIAGTKNIQYF.

This clone showed up just once. The chain links TRBV5-1 to TRBJ2-3, with D possibly being TRBD1 (6 bases). CDR3 length: 17 residues. The germline CDR1 and CDR2 sequences are SGHRS and YFSETQ. Trimming stripped 1 base from V and 3 bases from J, with 18 bases between. DNA of the CDR3: TGCGCCAGCAGCTTGCCCGTACAGGGATTCTCAACAGATACGCAGTATTTT. Translation: CASSLPVQGFSTDTQYF.

The chain joins TRBV4-2 to TRBJ1-5, with 8 bases aligning to TRBD1. V shed 3 bases, J shed 9 bases, and the junction held 4 bases outside the gene matches. The CDR3 runs to 13 residues. CDR1 LGHNA and CDR2 YNFKEQ come from the germline V gene. The CDR3 nucleotides are TGTGCCAGCAGCCAGGACAGGGTCGGGCCCCAGCATTTT. Protein sequence: CASSQDRVGPQHF.

The gene calls are TRBV28 and TRBJ1-1; D remains unclear. The germline CDR1 and CDR2 sequences are MDHEN and SYDVKM. V was shortened by 10 bases and J by 0 bases, with 12 bases between the two germline ends. The CDR3 loop spans 13 amino acids. The CDR3, as DNA: TGTGCCACCTCGGGAGTTCTGAACACTGAAGCTTTCTTT. It specifies CATSGVLNTEAFF.

The V call is TRBV9, the J call TRBJ2-3, with 9 positions matching TRBD1. The CDR3 runs 16 residues. V lost 4 bases to trimming and J lost 3 bases; unmatched junction nucleotides: 9. CDR1 is SGDLS and CDR2 is YYNGEE in the germline V gene. The CDR3 is CASSPEGGQGTDTQYF. The CDR3 DNA is TGTGCCAGCAGCCCAGAGGGGGGACAGGGTACAGATACGCAGTATTTT.

This chain connects TRBV11-2 to TRBJ1-2, with unresolved D. V lost 1 base and J 7 bases, leaving 22 bases between the germline ends. Germline CDR1 SGHAT, CDR2 FQNNGV. The CDR3 has 17 residues. As DNA, the CDR3 is TGTGCCAGCAGCTTAGCACCCGCCCCCTTGGAGGACGGTGGCTACACCTTC. It is translated as CASSLAPAPLEDGGYTF.

This clone was seen only once. V and J are TRBV4-3 and TRBJ1-2; possible D gene TRBD1, 5 bases. Germline CDR1 LGHNA, CDR2 YSLEER. Trimming took off 4 bases at V and 7 bases at J, with 22 bases between the two ends. There are 16 residues in the CDR3. CDR3 residues: CASSRATWGEEGGYTF. CDR3 DNA: TGCGCCAGCAGCCGGGCGACATGGGGGGAGGAGGGTGGCTACACCTTC.

The chain is built from TRBV5-1 and TRBJ2-5; unclear D gene. Germline V gives CDR1 SGHRS, CDR2 YFSETQ. The CDR3 has 12 amino acids. Trimming took off 0 bases at V and 4 bases at J, with 4 bases between the two ends. CDR3 in amino acids: CASSLDLETQYF. The CDR3 region has the DNA TGCGCCAGCAGCTTGGATCTAGAGACCCAGTACTTC.

The chain uses TRBV14 and TRBJ1-1; 11 bases align to TRBD1. Germline V gene sequence: CDR1 SGHDN, CDR2 FVKESK. Losses at the gene ends were 3 bases for V and 4 bases for J; bases not matched to a gene: 4. This CDR3 has 15 residues. CDR3 region: CASSHMDRGPTEAFF. DNA of the CDR3: TGTGCCAGCAGCCATATGGACAGGGGGCCCACTGAAGCTTTCTTT.

This clone appeared once. V usage is TRBV19 and J usage is TRBJ2-7; 10 bases match TRBD1. Unmatched junction bases numbered 7, after V lost 5 bases and J lost 6 bases. The length of the CDR3 is 14 residues. CDR1 and CDR2 from the germline V gene are LNHDA and SQIVND (reference sequence). The CDR3, as DNA: TGTGCCAGTAGTGTCCCGGGACAGGGGCCCGAGCAGTACTTC. Encoded protein: CASSVPGQGPEQYF. Combining the CDR3 with reference TRBV19 and TRBJ2-7 gives the whole variable domain DGGITQSPKYLFRKEGQNVTLSCEQNLNHDAMYWYRQDPGQGLRLIYYSQIVNDFQKGDIAEGYSVSREKKESFPLTVTSAQKNPTAFYLCASSVPGQGPEQYFGPGTRLTVT.

The rearrangement links TRBV4-2 to TRBJ2-1, with 11 nucleotides matching TRBD2. This CDR3 region has 17 residues. Germline V gene data show CDR1 as LGHNA and CDR2 as YNFKEQ. V lost 3 bases, J lost 6 bases, and 10 bases stayed unmatched. The CDR3 loop reads CASSHYPSGGTPNEQFF. DNA for the CDR3: TGTGCCAGCAGCCACTATCCTAGCGGGGGGACCCCCAATGAGCAGTTCTTC.

The J gene is TRBJ2-7, the V gene TRBV9; 7 bases are a match to TRBD1. Germline values: CDR1 SGDLS, CDR2 YYNGEE. V lost 4 bases, J lost 2 bases, and 12 bases stayed unmatched. This CDR3 has 16 residues. Here the CDR3 DNA reads TGTGCCAGCAGCCCGAGATTGAGACAGGGACCCTACGAGCAGTACTTC. Its translation is CASSPRLRQGPYEQYF. The full variable domain, completed using reference TRBV9 and TRBJ2-7, is DSGVTQTPKHLITATGQRVTLRCSPRSGDLSVYWYQQSLDQGLQFLIQYYNGEERAKGNILERFSAQQFPDLHSELNLSSLELGDSALYFCASSPRLRQGPYEQYFGPGTRLTVT.